This is a list of T cell receptor beta chains from one sample in a study of blood T cell repertoires in COVID-19. Data came from immunoSEQ multiplex PCR; TCRdb stores just in-frame clones and leaves some out. This table has roughly 430,000 clones, approximately 85% appearing once. Material for sequencing was PBMCs or T cells enriched from blood (not recorded which). These receptors came from a woman in her forties with acute COVID-19. Each CDR3 is given with its conserved first and last residue. The D gene is left open where the match is weak. Where a row states a size, it is once, few, many or the class of an expanded clone; other rows omit it.

D gene: TRBD1; clone size: -; J gene: TRBJ1-3; V gene: TRBV3-1/TRBV3-2; CDR3 protein: CASSRGQSGNTIYF; CDR3 DNA: TGTGCCAGCAGCAGGGGGCAGTCTGGAAACACCATATATTTT
D gene: TRBD1; clone size: -; J gene: TRBJ2-5; V gene: TRBV5-4; CDR3 protein: CASSPWDRGGETQYF; CDR3 DNA: TGTGCCAGCAGCCCTTGGGACAGGGGAGGAGAGACCCAGTACTTC
D gene: -; clone size: -; J gene: TRBJ2-7; V gene: TRBV2; CDR3 protein: CASILEESGEQYF; CDR3 DNA: TGTGCCAGCATTTTAGAGGAATCGGGAGAGCAGTACTTC
D gene: -; clone size: -; J gene: TRBJ1-4; V gene: TRBV19; CDR3 protein: CASSSRAGNEKLFF; CDR3 DNA: TGTGCCAGTAGTAGCAGGGCGGGGAATGAAAAACTGTTTTTT
D gene: -; clone size: -; J gene: TRBJ1-5; V gene: TRBV25-1; CDR3 protein: CASSEWGRGQPQHF; CDR3 DNA: TGTGCCAGCAGTGAATGGGGTCGGGGGCAGCCCCAGCATTTT
D gene: -; clone size: -; J gene: TRBJ2-1; V gene: TRBV5-1; CDR3 protein: CASSLLVNNEQFF; CDR3 DNA: TGCGCCAGCAGCTTACTAGTAAACAATGAGCAGTTCTTC
D gene: -; clone size: once; J gene: TRBJ2-2; V gene: TRBV19; CDR3 protein: CASSPTRANTGELFF; CDR3 DNA: TGTGCCAGTAGTCCCACGAGAGCGAACACCGGGGAGCTGTTTTTT
D gene: -; clone size: -; J gene: TRBJ2-7; V gene: TRBV6-5; CDR3 protein: CASSYSAAYPYEQYF; CDR3 DNA: TGTGCCAGCAGTTACTCGGCGGCGTATCCCTACGAGCAGTACTTC
D gene: -; clone size: -; J gene: TRBJ2-1; V gene: TRBV4-1; CDR3 protein: CASSQDPPSANNEQFF; CDR3 DNA: TGCGCCAGCAGCCAAGATCCGCCTAGCGCAAACAATGAGCAGTTCTTC
D gene: -; clone size: -; J gene: TRBJ1-5; V gene: TRBV7-9; CDR3 protein: CASSLNAGNQPQHF; CDR3 DNA: TGTGCCAGCAGCTTAAATGCAGGGAATCAGCCCCAGCATTTT
D gene: -; clone size: -; J gene: TRBJ1-2; V gene: TRBV19; CDR3 protein: CASSDPQGFGYTF; CDR3 DNA: TGTGCCAGTAGCGATCCCCAGGGATTTGGCTACACCTTC
D gene: TRBD2; clone size: -; J gene: TRBJ2-3; V gene: TRBV3-1/TRBV3-2; CDR3 protein: CASSQRGGDTQYF; CDR3 DNA: TGTGCCAGCAGCCAACGCGGGGGAGATACGCAGTATTTT
D gene: -; clone size: -; J gene: TRBJ1-1; V gene: TRBV7-9; CDR3 protein: CASSLVRSNTEAFF; CDR3 DNA: TGTGCCAGCAGCTTAGTACGGTCCAACACTGAAGCTTTCTTT
D gene: -; clone size: -; J gene: TRBJ1-4; V gene: TRBV29-1; CDR3 protein: CSVGDGREEKLFF; CDR3 DNA: TGCAGCGTTGGAGATGGTCGTGAGGAAAAACTGTTTTTT
D gene: TRBD1; clone size: -; J gene: TRBJ1-5; V gene: TRBV2; CDR3 protein: CASSDQGAGQPQHF; CDR3 DNA: TGTGCCAGCAGTGATCAGGGGGCGGGTCAGCCCCAGCATTTT
D gene: -; clone size: -; J gene: TRBJ1-5; V gene: TRBV13; CDR3 protein: CASSFGTRDQPQHF; CDR3 DNA: TGTGCCAGCAGCTTTGGGACACGCGATCAGCCCCAGCATTTT
D gene: TRBD2; clone size: -; J gene: TRBJ2-3; V gene: TRBV5-1; CDR3 protein: CASNDRTSGGPDTQYF; CDR3 DNA: TGCGCCAGCAATGATAGGACTAGCGGGGGGCCAGATACGCAGTATTTT
D gene: -; clone size: once; J gene: TRBJ1-5; V gene: TRBV28; CDR3 protein: CASSLTQVNQPQHF; CDR3 DNA: TGTGCCAGCAGTTTAACACAGGTTAATCAGCCCCAGCATTTT
D gene: -; clone size: -; J gene: TRBJ2-1; V gene: TRBV7-8; CDR3 protein: CASSLAELGHNEQFF; CDR3 DNA: TGTGCCAGCAGCTTAGCAGAGCTGGGGCACAATGAGCAGTTCTTC